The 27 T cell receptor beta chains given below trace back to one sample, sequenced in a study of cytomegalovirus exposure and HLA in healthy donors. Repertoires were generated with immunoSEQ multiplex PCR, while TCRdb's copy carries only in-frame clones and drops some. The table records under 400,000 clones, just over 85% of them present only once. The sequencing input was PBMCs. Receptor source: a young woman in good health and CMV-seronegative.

The CDR3 loop reads CASSLRVGGSYEQYF. As DNA, the CDR3 is TGTGCCAGCAGTTTGCGAGTCGGCGGCTCCTACGAGCAGTACTTC. V usage is TRBV27 and J usage is TRBJ2-7; D unresolved. This CDR3 spans 15 amino acids. Trimming cost V 3 bases and J 0 bases, with 12 bases left between them. The germline gives CDR1 MNHEY, CDR2 SMNVEV (reference sequence).

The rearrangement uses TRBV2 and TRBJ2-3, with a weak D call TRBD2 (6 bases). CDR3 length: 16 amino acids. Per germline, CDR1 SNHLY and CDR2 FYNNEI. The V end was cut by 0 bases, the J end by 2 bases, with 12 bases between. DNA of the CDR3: TGTGCCAGCAGTGAAGCGGAAGCGGGCCTCACAGATACGCAGTATTTT. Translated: CASSEAEAGLTDTQYF.

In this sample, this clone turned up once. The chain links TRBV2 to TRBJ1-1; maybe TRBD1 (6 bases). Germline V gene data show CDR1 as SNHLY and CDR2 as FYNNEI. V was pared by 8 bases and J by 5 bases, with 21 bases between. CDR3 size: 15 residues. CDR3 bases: TGTGCCAGCCCTCTGGGGGGGGCCGGGTGGACTGAAGCTTTCTTT. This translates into CASPLGGAGWTEAFF.

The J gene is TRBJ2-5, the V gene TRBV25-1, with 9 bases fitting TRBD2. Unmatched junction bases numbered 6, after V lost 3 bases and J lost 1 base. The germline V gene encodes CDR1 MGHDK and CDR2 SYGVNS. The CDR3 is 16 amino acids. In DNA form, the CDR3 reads TGTGCCAGCAGTGATGGGGTAGCGGGGGTCCAAGAGACCCAGTACTTC. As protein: CASSDGVAGVQETQYF.

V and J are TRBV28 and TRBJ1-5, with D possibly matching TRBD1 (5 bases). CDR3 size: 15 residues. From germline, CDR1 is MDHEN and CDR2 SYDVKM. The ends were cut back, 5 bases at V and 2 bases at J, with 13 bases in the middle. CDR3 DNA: TGTGCCAGCAGTCCCCCAGGGCGCGGCAATCAGCCCCAGCATTTT. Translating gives CASSPPGRGNQPQHF.

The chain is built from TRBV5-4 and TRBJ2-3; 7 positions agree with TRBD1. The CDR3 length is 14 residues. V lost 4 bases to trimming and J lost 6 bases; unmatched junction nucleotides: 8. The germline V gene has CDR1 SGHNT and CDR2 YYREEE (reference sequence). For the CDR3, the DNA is TGTGCCAGCAGCCAGGGGGTAGGTGAGGATACGCAGTATTTT. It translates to CASSQGVGEDTQYF.

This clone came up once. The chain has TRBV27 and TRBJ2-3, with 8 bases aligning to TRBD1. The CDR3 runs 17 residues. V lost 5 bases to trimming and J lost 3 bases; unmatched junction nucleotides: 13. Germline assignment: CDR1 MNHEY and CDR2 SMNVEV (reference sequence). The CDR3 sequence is CASSPVKSRGPTDTQYF. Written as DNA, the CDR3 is TGTGCCAGCAGTCCAGTCAAGAGCAGGGGGCCTACAGATACGCAGTATTTT.

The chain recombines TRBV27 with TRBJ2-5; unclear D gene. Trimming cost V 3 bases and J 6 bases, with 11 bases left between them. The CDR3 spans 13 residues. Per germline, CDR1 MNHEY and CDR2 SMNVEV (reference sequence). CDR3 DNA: TGTGCCAGCAGTTTGCTAGGCGTGCAGACCCAGTACTTC. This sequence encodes CASSLLGVQTQYF.

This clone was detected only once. CDR3 sequence reads: CASSPGTSGRQHTDTQYF. The CDR3 bases are TGTGCCAGCAGCCCCGGGACTAGCGGGAGGCAGCACACAGATACGCAGTATTTT. This chain links TRBV7-9 with TRBJ2-3, with 15 positions matching TRBD2. The V segment lost 5 bases and the J segment 2 bases; nucleotides outside the gene matches: 8. CDR3 length: 18 residues. In germline, CDR1 is SEHNR, CDR2 FQNEAQ (reference sequence).

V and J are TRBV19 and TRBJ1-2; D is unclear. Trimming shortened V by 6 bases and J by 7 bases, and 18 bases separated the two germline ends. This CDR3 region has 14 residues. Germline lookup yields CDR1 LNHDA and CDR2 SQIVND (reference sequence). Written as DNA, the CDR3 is TGTGCCAGTAGCCAACTACTATCTGAGGGTGGCTACACCTTC. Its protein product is CASSQLLSEGGYTF.

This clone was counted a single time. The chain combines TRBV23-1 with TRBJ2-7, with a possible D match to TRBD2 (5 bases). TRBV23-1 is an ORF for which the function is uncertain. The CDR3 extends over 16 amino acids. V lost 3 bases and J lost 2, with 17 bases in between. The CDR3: CASSQSAGAIPYEQYF. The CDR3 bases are TGCGCCAGCAGTCAGTCTGCGGGCGCTATACCCTACGAGCAGTACTTC.

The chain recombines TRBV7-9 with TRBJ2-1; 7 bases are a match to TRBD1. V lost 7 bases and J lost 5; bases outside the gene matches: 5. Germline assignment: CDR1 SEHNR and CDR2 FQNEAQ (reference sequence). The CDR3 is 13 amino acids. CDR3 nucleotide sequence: TGTGCCAGCATTCCAGGGGGACACAATGAGCAGTTCTTC. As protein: CASIPGGHNEQFF.

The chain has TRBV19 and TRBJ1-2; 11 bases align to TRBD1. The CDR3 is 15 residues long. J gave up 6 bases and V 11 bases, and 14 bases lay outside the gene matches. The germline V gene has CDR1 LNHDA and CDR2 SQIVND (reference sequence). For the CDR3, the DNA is TGTGCCGGGAGACGGACAGGGGGCGCCGATAATGGCTACACCTTC. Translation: CAGRRTGGADNGYTF.

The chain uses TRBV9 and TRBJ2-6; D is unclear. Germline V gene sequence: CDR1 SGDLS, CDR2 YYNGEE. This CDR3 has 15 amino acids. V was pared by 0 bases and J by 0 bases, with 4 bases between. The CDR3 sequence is CASSVASSGANVLTF. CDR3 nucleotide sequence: TGTGCCAGCAGCGTAGCGAGCTCTGGGGCCAACGTCCTGACTTTC.

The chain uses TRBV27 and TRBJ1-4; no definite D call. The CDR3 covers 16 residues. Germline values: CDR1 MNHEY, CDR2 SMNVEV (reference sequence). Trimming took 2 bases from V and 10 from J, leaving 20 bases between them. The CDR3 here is CASSLQYGEGSGKLFF. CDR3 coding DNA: TGTGCCAGCAGTTTACAGTATGGTGAGGGAAGTGGAAAACTGTTTTTT.

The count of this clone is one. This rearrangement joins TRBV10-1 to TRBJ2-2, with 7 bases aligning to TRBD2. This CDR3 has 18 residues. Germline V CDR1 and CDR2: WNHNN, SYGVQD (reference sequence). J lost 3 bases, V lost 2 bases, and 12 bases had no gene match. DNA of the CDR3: TGCGCCAGCAGTGAGATACGGACTAGAGGCAGGGACACCGGGGAGCTGTTTTTT. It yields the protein CASSEIRTRGRDTGELFF.

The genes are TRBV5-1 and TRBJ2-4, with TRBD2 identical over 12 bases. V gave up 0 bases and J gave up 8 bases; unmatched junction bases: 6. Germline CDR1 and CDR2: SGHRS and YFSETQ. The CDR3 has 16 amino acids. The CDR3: CASSLGLAGVGDIQYF. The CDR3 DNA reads TGCGCCAGCAGCTTGGGACTAGCGGGAGTGGGGGACATTCAGTACTTC. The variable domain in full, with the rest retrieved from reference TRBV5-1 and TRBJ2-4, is KAGVTQTPRYLIKTRGQQVTLSCSPISGHRSVSWYQQTPGQGLQFLFEYFSETQRNKGNFPGRFSGRQFSNSRSEMNVSTLELGDSALYLCASSLGLAGVGDIQYFGAGTRLSVL.

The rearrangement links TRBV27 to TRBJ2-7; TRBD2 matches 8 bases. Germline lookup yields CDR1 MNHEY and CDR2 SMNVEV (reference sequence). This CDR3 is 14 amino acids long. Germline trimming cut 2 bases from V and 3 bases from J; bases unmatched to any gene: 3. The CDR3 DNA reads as TGTGCCAGCAGTTTAGCGGGAGGCCTCTACGAGCAGTACTTC. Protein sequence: CASSLAGGLYEQYF.

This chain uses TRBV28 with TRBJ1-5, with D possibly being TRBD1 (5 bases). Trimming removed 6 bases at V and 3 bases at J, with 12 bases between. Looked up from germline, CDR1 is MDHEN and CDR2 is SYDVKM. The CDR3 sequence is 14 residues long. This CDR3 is CASSSDRINQPQHF. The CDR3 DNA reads TGTGCCAGCAGCTCTGACAGAATCAATCAGCCCCAGCATTTT.

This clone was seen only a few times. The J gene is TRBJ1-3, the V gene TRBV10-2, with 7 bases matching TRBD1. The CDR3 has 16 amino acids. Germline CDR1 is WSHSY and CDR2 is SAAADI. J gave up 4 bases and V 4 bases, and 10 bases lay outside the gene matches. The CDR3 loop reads CASSVGDRVGGNTIYF. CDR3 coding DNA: TGCGCCAGCAGTGTAGGGGACAGAGTTGGGGGAAACACCATATATTTT.

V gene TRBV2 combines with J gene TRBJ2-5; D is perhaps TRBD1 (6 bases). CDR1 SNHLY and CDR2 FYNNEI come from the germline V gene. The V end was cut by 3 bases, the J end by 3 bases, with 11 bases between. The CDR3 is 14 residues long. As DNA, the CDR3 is TGTGCCAGCAGTGACCCTGGGGGCGAAGAGACCCAGTACTTC. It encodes CASSDPGGEETQYF.

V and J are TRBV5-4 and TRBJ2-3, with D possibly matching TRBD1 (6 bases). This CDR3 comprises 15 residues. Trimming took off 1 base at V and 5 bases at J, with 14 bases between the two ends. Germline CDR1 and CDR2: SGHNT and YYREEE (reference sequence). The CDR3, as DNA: TGTGCCAGCAGCTTGCCAGGGGCAATTAGAGATACGCAGTATTTT. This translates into CASSLPGAIRDTQYF.

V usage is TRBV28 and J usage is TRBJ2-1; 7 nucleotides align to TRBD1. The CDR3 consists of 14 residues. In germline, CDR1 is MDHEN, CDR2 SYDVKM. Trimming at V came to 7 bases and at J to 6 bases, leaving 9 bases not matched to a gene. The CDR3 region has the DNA TGTGCCAGCAAGGAACAGGGGACCTTCAATGAGCAGTTCTTC. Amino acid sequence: CASKEQGTFNEQFF. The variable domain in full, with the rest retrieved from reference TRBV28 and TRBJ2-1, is DVKVTQSSRYLVKRTGEKVFLECVQDMDHENMFWYRQDPGLGLRLIYFSYDVKMKEKGDIPEGYSVSREKKERFSLILESASTNQTSMYLCASKEQGTFNEQFFGPGTRLTVL.

The CDR3 here is CASSRKISGESYEQYF. In DNA, the CDR3 is TGCGCCAGCAGCCGGAAGATTTCAGGGGAGTCCTACGAGCAGTACTTC. This chain links TRBV4-1 with TRBJ2-7, with TRBD1 as a possible D gene (6 bases). V was shortened by 4 bases and J by 1 base, with 17 bases between the two germline ends. CDR3 length: 16 amino acids. Germline V CDR1 and CDR2: MGHRA, YSYEKL.

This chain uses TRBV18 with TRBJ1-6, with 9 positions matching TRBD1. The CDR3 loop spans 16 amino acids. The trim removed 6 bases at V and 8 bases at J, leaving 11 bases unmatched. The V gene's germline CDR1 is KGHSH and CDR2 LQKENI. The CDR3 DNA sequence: TGTGCCAGCTCTCAAACTCCGGGACAGGGAGATTCACCCCTCCACTTT. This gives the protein CASSQTPGQGDSPLHF. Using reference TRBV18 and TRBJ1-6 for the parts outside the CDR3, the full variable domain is NAGVMQNPRHLVRRRGQEARLRCSPMKGHSHVYWYRQLPEEGLKFMVYLQKENIIDESGMPKERFSAEFPKEGPSILRIQQVVRGDSAAYFCASSQTPGQGDSPLHFGNGTRLTVT.

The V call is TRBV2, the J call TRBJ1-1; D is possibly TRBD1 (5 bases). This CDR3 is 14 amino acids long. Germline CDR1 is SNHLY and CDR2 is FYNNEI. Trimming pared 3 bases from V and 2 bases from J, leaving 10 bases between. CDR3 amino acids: CASSDWGRNTEAFF. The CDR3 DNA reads TGTGCCAGCAGTGATTGGGGCAGAAACACTGAAGCTTTCTTT.

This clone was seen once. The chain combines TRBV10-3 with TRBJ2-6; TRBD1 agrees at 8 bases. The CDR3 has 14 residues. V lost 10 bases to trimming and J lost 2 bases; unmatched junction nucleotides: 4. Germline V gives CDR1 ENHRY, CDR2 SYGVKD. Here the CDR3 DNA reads TGTGCCACCGGGGGACAGGCTGGGGCCAACGTCCTGACTTTC. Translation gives CATGGQAGANVLTF.